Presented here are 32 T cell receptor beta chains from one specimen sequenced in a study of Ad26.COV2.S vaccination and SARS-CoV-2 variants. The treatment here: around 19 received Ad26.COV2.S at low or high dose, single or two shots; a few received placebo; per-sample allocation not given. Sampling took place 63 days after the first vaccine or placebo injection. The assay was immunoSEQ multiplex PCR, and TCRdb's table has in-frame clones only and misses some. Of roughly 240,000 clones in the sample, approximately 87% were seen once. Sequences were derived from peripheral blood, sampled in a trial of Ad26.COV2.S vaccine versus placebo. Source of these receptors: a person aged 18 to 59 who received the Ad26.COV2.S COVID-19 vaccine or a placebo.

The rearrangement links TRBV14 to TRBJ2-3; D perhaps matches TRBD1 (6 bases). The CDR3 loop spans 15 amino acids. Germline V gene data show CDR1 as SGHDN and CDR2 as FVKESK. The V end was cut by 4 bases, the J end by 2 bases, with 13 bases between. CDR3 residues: CASSPGQPNTDTQYF. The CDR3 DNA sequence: TGTGCCAGCAGCCCCGGACAGCCCAACACAGATACGCAGTATTTT.

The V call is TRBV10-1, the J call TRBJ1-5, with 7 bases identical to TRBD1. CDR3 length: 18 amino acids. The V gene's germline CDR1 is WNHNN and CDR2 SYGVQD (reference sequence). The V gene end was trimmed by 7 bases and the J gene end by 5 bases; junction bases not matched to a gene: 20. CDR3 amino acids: CASTERTHRGNIYQPQHF. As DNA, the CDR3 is TGCGCCAGCACCGAGCGGACTCACAGGGGTAATATCTATCAGCCCCAGCATTTT.

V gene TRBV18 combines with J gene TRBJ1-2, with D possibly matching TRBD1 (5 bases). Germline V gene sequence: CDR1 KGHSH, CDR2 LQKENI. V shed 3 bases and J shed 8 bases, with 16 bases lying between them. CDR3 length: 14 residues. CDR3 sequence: CASSPPGPARGYTF. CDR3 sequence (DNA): TGTGCCAGCTCACCCCCGGGACCGGCTAGGGGCTACACCTTC.

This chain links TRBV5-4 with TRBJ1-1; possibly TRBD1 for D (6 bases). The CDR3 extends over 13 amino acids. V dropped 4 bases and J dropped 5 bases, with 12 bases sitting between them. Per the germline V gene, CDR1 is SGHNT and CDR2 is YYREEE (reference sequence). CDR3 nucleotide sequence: TGTGCCAGCAGCCCCCCAGGGGAGACTGAAGCTTTCTTT. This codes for CASSPPGETEAFF.

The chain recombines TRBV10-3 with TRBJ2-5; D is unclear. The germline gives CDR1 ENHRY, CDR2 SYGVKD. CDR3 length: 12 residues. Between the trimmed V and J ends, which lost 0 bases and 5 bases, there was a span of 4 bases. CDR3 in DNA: TGTGCCATCAGTGAGTCGGGCGAGACCCAGTACTTC. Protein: CAISESGETQYF.

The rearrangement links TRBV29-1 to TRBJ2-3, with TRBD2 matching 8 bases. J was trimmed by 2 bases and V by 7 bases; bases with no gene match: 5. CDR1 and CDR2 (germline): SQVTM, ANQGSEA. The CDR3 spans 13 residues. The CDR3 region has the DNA TGCAGCGCCGCCGGGGGGGACACAGATACGCAGTATTTT. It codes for CSAAGGDTDTQYF.

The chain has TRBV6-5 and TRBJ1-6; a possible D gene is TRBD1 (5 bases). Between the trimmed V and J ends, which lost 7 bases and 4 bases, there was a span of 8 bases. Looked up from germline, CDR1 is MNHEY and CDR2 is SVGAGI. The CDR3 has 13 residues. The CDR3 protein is CASNGGYNSPLHF. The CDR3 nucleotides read TGTGCCAGCAACGGGGGGTATAATTCACCCCTCCACTTT.

The CDR3 nucleotides are TGTGCCAGCAGCCAAGTAGGACCTTACGAGCAGTACTTC. It encodes CASSQVGPYEQYF. The genes are TRBV3-1 (or the pseudogene TRBV3-2) and TRBJ2-7, with unresolved D. CDR1 is LGHDT and CDR2 is YNNKEL in the germline V gene (reference sequence). Trimming left V 1 base short and J 4 bases short, with 8 bases between. CDR3 length: 13 residues.

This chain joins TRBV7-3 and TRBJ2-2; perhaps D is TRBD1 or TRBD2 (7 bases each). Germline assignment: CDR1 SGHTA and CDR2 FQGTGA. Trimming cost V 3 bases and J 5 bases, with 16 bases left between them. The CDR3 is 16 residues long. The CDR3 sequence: CASSFPRQGGTGELFF. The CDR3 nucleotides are TGTGCCAGCAGCTTTCCCCGACAGGGAGGGACCGGGGAGCTGTTTTTT.

The CDR3 sequence: CASSSTGGRTGELFF. For the CDR3, the DNA is TGTGCCAGTAGTTCTACAGGGGGCAGAACCGGGGAGCTGTTTTTT. The chain carries TRBV19 and TRBJ2-2, with 9 nucleotides matching TRBD1. Germline V gene sequence: CDR1 LNHDA, CDR2 SQIVND (reference sequence). The CDR3 totals 15 residues. The J segment lost 5 bases and the V segment lost 5 bases, leaving 6 bases of the junction unmatched.

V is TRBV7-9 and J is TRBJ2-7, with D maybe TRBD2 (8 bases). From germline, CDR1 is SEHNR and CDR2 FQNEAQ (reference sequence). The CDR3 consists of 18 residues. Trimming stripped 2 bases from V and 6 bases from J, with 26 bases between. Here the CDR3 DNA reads TGTGCCAGCAGCTTACCCGAACAGGGGCCGGGACTAGAAGGCGAGCAGTACTTC. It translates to CASSLPEQGPGLEGEQYF.

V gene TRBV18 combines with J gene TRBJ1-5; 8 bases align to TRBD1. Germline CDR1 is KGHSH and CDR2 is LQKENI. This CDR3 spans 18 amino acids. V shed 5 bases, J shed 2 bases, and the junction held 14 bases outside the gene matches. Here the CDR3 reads CASSTKQGGAGGNQPQHF. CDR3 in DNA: TGTGCCAGCTCAACAAAACAGGGGGGCGCAGGGGGCAATCAGCCCCAGCATTTT.

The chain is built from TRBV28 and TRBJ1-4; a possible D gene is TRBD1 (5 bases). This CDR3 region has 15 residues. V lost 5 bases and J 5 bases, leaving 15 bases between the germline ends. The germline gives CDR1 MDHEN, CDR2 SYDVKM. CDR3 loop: CASSPRDLRNEKLFF. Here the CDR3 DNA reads TGTGCCAGCAGTCCCCGGGACCTTAGGAATGAAAAACTGTTTTTT. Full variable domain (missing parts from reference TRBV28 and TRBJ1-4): DVKVTQSSRYLVKRTGEKVFLECVQDMDHENMFWYRQDPGLGLRLIYFSYDVKMKEKGDIPEGYSVSREKKERFSLILESASTNQTSMYLCASSPRDLRNEKLFFGSGTQLSVL.

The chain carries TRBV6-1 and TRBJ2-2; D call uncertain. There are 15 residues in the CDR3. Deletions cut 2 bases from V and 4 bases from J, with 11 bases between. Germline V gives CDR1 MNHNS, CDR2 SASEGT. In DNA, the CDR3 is TGTGCCAGCAGTGAACCTGGGCTTCTCACCGGGGAGCTGTTTTTT. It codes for CASSEPGLLTGELFF.

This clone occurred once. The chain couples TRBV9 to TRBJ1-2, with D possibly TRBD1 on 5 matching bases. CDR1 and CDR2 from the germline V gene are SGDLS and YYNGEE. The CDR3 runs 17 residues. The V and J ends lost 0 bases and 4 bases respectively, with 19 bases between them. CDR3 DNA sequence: TGTGCCAGCAGCGTAGGGCAAGGGGTTCTACCTGCCTATGGCTACACCTTC. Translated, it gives CASSVGQGVLPAYGYTF.

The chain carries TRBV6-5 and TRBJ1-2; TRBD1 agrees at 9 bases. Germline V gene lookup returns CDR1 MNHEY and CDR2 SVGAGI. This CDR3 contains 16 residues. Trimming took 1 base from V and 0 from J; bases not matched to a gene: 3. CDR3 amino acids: CASSYFRTGANYGYTF. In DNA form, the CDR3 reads TGTGCCAGCAGTTACTTTAGGACAGGGGCTAACTATGGCTACACCTTC.

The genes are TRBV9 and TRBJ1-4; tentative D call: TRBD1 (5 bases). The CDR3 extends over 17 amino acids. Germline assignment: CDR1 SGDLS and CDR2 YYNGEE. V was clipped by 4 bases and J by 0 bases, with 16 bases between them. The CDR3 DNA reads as TGTGCCAGCAGCTCACGAGCGGGGCATGCAACTAATGAAAAACTGTTTTTT. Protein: CASSSRAGHATNEKLFF.

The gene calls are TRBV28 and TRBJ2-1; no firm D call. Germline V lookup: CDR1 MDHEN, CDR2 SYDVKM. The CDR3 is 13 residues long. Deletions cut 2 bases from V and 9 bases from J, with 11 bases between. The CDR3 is CASSLPKTGEQFF. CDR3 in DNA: TGTGCCAGCAGTTTACCTAAAACGGGTGAGCAGTTCTTC.

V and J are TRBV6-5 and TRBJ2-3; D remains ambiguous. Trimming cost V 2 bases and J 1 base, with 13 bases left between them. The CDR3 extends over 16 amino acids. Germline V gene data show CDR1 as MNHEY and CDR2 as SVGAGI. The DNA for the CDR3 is TGTGCCAGCAGTTACAAAAAGGGCTGGGGCACAGATACGCAGTATTTT. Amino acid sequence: CASSYKKGWGTDTQYF.

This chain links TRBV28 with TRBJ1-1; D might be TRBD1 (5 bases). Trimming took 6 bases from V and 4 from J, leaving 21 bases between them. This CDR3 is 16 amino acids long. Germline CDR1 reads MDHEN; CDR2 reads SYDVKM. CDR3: CASRLGDGVWGTEAFF. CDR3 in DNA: TGTGCCAGCAGACTTGGGGACGGAGTCTGGGGCACTGAAGCTTTCTTT.

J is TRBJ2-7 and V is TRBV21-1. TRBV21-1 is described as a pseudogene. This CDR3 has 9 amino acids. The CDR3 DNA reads TGTGCCGGAGGGGGGGAGCAGTACTTC. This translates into CAGGGEQYF.

DNA for the CDR3: TGTGCCAGCAGCTTAGCAGCCGGGGGTCCTCGGCTAGAAGCAGATACGCAGTATTTT. Its translation: CASSLAAGGPRLEADTQYF. J is TRBJ2-3 and V is TRBV7-8; a weak D match, TRBD2 (6 bases). V was cut by 0 bases and J by 4 bases, with 23 bases left in between. Germline V gene data show CDR1 as SGHVS and CDR2 as FQNEAQ. The length of the CDR3 is 19 residues.

This CDR3 is CASAGYEQYF. CDR3 sequence (DNA): TGTGCCAGCGCCGGGTACGAGCAGTACTTC. The chain employs TRBV6-5 and TRBJ2-7; the D is unclear. CDR3 length: 10 amino acids. Between the trimmed V and J ends, which lost 8 bases and 4 bases, there was a span of 6 bases. Germline-derived CDR1 and CDR2 are MNHEY and SVGAGI.

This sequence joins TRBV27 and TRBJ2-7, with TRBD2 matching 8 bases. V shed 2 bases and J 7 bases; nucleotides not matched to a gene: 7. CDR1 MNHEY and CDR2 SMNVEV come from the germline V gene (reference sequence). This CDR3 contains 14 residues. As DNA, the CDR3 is TGTGCCAGCAGTTTAGCGGGACTAGAGCAGGAGCAGTACTTC. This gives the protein CASSLAGLEQEQYF.

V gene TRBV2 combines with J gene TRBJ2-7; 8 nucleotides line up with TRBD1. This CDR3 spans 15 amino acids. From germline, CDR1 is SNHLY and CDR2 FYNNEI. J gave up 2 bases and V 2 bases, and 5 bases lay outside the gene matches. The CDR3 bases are TGTGCCAGCAGTGAATGGATGGACAGGGCCTACGAGCAGTACTTC. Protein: CASSEWMDRAYEQYF.

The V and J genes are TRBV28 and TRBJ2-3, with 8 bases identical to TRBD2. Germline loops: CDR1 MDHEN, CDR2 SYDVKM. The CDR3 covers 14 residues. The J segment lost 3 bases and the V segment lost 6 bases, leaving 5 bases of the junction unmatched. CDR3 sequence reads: CASSFVAGTDTQYF. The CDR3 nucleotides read TGTGCCAGCAGCTTCGTAGCGGGAACAGATACGCAGTATTTT.

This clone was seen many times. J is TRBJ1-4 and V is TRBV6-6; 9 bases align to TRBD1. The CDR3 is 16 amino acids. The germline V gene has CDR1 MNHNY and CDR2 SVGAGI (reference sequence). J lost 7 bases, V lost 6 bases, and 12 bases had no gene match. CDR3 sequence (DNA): TGTGCCAGCAGGGGACAGTCACAGGGGGCGCGTGAAAAACTGTTTTTT. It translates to CASRGQSQGAREKLFF.

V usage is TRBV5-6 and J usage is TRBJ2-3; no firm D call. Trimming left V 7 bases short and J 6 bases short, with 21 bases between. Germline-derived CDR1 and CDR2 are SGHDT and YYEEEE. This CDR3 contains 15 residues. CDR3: CASQDTPPRADTQYF. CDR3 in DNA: TGTGCCAGCCAAGATACCCCGCCCCGGGCGGATACGCAGTATTTT.

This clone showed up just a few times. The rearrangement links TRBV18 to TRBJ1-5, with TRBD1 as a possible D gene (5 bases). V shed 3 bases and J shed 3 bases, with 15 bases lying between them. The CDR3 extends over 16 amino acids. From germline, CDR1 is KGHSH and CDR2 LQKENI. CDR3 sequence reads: CASSPMGGRDNQPQHF. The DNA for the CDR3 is TGTGCCAGCTCACCCATGGGAGGCAGGGACAATCAGCCCCAGCATTTT.

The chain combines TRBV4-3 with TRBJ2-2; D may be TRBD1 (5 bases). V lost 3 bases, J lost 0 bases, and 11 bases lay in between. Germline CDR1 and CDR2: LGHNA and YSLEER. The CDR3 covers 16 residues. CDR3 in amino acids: CASSHGPGTNTGELFF. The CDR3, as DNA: TGCGCCAGCAGCCACGGCCCAGGGACGAACACCGGGGAGCTGTTTTTT.

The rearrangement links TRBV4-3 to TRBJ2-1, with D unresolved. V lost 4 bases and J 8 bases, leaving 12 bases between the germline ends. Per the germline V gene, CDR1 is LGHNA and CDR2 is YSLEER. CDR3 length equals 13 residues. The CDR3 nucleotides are TGCGCCAGCAGCCTAGGGATTGGGTATGAGCAGTTCTTC. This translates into CASSLGIGYEQFF.

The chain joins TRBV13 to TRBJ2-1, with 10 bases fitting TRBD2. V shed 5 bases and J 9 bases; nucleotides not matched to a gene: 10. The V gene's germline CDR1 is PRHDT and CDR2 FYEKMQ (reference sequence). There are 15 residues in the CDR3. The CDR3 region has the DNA TGTGCCAGCAGCACGAGGCAGCTAGCGGGAGCTGAGCAGTTCTTC. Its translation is CASSTRQLAGAEQFF.